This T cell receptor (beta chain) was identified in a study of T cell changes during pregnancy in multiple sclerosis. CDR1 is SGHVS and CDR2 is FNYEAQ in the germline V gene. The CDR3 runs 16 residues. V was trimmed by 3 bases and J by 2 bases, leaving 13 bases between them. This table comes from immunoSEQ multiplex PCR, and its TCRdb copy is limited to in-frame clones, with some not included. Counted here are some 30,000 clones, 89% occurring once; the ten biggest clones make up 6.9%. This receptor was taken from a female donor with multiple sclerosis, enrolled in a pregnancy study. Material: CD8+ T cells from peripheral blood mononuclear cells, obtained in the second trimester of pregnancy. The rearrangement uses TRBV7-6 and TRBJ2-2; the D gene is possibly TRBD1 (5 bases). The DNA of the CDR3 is TGTGCCAGCAGCTTCCTGCAGGGTCAAAACACCGGGGAGCTGTTTTTT. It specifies CASSFLQGQNTGELFF.